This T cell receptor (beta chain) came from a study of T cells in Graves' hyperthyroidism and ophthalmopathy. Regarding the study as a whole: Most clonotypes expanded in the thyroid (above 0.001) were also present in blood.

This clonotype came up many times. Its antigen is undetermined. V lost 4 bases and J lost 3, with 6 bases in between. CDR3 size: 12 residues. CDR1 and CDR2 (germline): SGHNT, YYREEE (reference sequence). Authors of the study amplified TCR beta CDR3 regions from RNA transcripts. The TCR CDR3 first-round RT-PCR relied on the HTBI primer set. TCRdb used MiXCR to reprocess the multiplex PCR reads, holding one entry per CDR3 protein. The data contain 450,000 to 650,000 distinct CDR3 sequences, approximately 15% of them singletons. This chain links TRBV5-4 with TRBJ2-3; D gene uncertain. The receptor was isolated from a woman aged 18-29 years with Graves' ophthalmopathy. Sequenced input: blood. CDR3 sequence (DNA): TGTGCCAGCAGCATAGATACAGATACGCAGTATTTT. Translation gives CASSIDTDTQYF.